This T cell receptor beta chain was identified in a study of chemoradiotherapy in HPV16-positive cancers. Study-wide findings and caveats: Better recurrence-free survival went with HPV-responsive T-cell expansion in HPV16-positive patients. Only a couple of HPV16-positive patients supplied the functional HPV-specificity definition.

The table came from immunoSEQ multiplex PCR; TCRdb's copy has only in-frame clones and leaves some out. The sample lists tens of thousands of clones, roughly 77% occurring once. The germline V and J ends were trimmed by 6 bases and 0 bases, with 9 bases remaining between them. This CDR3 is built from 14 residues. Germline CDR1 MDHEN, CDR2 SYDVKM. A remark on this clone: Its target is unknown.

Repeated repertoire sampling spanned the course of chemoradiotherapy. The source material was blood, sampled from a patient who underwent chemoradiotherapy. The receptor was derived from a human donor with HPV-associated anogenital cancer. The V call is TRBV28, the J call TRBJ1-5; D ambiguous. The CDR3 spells CASSEPYSNQPQHF. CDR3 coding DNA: TGTGCCAGCAGCGAACCCTATAGCAATCAGCCCCAGCATTTT.